Reported below is one TCR beta chain. No antigen is known for it. Per-base qualities were not stored, and no clone one base away is much larger. This entry belongs to a study of cytomegalovirus exposure and HLA in healthy donors (TCRdb year 2017). Background for the entire study: A later analysis indicated that the 110 or so validation repertoires were generated on the platform also employed for the 700 or so repertoires of the first cohort. Along with the approximately 700-subject first cohort, a separate validation cohort of some 130 different subjects was used. The study combined high-throughput TCR immunosequencing, statistical association of individual TCRs with disease status, and machine learning to predict cytomegalovirus infection status. The aim of the study was to test whether cataloging public T cell receptors could identify signatures of past pathogen exposure. Study-level results and caveats: In a later analysis, TCRs clustered in the first cohort were found to also tend to co-occur in the roughly 120 validation repertoires, with 94% of cluster scores above 0. The authors suggested that the approach could potentially be generalized to other disease states and immunological phenotypes. The study gave a list of 150 to 200 TCR beta chains associated with cytomegalovirus. In vitro tests confirmed that a few of the cytomegalovirus-associated TCR beta chains recognize cytomegalovirus antigens. The classifier was reported to diagnose cytomegalovirus status with high specificity and sensitivity in both the original cohort and the validation cohort. While some public TCRs were present in many individuals, most TCR sequences turned up only very rarely across donors. A later analysis had no HLA typing for the validation cohort, so co-occurrence there was scored across all 130 or so repertoires.

CDR1 and CDR2, looked up from the germline V gene, are SGHRS and YFSETQ. V is cut back by 4 bases and J by 4 bases, with 8 bases in the junction unmatched. CDR3 length: 14 amino acids, cysteine to phenylalanine. Left in the record is the CDR3 DNA by itself, 42 bases read in frame from the first base. Libraries were made using the immunoSEQ multiplex PCR assay. Per the original workflow: A statistical classification framework was built to diagnose cytomegalovirus status from the catalog of TCR beta chain sequences. Here the immuneACCESS table is served through TCRdb, limited to in-frame sequences with V and J called. Missing clones are a known gap in these copies; in checked studies unresolved V genes cover under half, and the rest lacks a known reason. V and J calls plus clone size are reproduced from that table; the DNA served to infer D and trimming. This sample has some 260,000 clones in its table, and roughly 91% of those were observed once. The ten largest clones take up 2.5% to 3.5% of the sample.

The donors belonged to the validation cohort of over a hundred subjects, which was separate from the roughly 700-subject first cohort. The clonotype originates from a woman aged 25 to 39 in good health and CMV-seronegative. The sequencing input was PBMCs. The rearrangement combines TRBV5-1 with TRBJ2-7, with TRBD1 matching 7 junction bases. The DNA sequence is given as TGCGCCAGCAGCCCACCGGGACAGACTTACGAGCAGTACTTC. Translation gives CASSPPGQTYEQYF.